Below, 21 T cell receptor beta chains from the same sample are listed, as sequenced in a study of blood T cell repertoires in COVID-19 (TCRdb year 2020). Receptor amplification or capture employed the immunoSEQ multiplex PCR assay. TCRdb took over this immuneACCESS table, retaining in-frame rearrangements with V and J assigned. Such tables are incomplete; in checked studies, under half of the missing clones stem from an unresolved V gene, and the remainder is unexplained. A total of a few hundred thousand clones appear in this sample, 80% to 90% of them only once. The biggest ten clones account for around 0.84% of the sample. The sequenced material came from peripheral blood. The receptors were sampled from a man aged 25 to 40 with acute or convalescent COVID-19.

The chain combines TRBV10-2 with TRBJ1-2, with D hard to call. This CDR3 has 13 amino acids. Trimming stripped 4 bases from V and 8 bases from J, with 14 bases between. Germline lookup yields CDR1 WSHSY and CDR2 SAAADI. The CDR3 DNA is TGCGCCAGCAGTGCCCCAGAAAAGAAGGGCTACACCTTC. It yields the protein CASSAPEKKGYTF.

This clone was observed a single time. This chain connects TRBV23-1 to TRBJ1-2; 12 nucleotides match TRBD1. TRBV23-1 is assigned to the ORF class and has an uncertain function. Trimming at V came to 8 bases and at J to 2 bases, leaving 6 bases not matched to a gene. The CDR3 totals 15 residues. This CDR3 reads CASEGTGGGNYGYTF. For the CDR3, the DNA is TGCGCCAGCGAGGGGACAGGGGGCGGGAACTATGGCTACACCTTC.

The chain joins TRBV7-8 to TRBJ1-2; 11 bases align to TRBD1. Germline lookup yields CDR1 SGHVS and CDR2 FQNEAQ. Unmatched junction bases numbered 4, after V lost 4 bases and J lost 3 bases. This CDR3 has 15 residues. CDR3 in DNA: TGTGCCAGCAGCTCCAAGGGACAGGGGGACTATGGCTACACCTTC. Translation: CASSSKGQGDYGYTF.

The gene calls are TRBV7-9 and TRBJ1-4; weak D call: TRBD1 (6 bases). Germline V gene data show CDR1 as SEHNR and CDR2 as FQNEAQ (reference sequence). The CDR3 runs 14 residues. Trimming pared 8 bases from V and 2 bases from J, leaving 12 bases between. DNA for the CDR3: TGTGCCAGCGAGCGAGGGGGTACTAATGAAAAACTGTTTTTT. This translates into CASERGGTNEKLFF.

The rearrangement links TRBV27 to TRBJ1-6; 8 nucleotides match TRBD1. The CDR3 covers 16 residues. CDR1 is MNHEY, CDR2 SMNVEV, per germline (reference sequence). Trimming took 5 bases from V and 8 from J; bases not matched to a gene: 11. CDR3 nucleotide sequence: TGTGCCAGCAGTACACTCTCCGGCAGGGGGCATTCACCCCTCCACTTT. Translation: CASSTLSGRGHSPLHF.

The V gene is TRBV29-1, the J gene TRBJ2-1, with 11 nucleotides matching TRBD2. Trimming took 6 bases from V and 4 from J; bases not matched to a gene: 8. Germline assignment: CDR1 SQVTM and CDR2 ANQGSEA. This CDR3 has 15 residues. The CDR3 spells CSVRGGLAVYNEQFF. Here the CDR3 DNA reads TGCAGCGTAAGGGGGGGACTAGCGGTTTACAATGAGCAGTTCTTC.

This clone was counted a single time. The chain recombines TRBV5-1 with TRBJ2-7; 9 bases are shared with TRBD1. The V segment lost 0 bases and the J segment 5 bases; nucleotides outside the gene matches: 6. The germline V gene has CDR1 SGHRS and CDR2 YFSETQ. The CDR3 covers 15 residues. The CDR3 here is CASSLEGTGLDEQYF. The DNA for the CDR3 is TGCGCCAGCAGCTTGGAAGGGACAGGGTTGGACGAGCAGTACTTC.

The chain has TRBV5-1 and TRBJ2-7; D is possibly TRBD1 (6 bases). The germline V gene has CDR1 SGHRS and CDR2 YFSETQ. This CDR3 spans 14 amino acids. V was pared by 5 bases and J by 0 bases, with 12 bases between. CDR3 in DNA: TGCGCCAGCAGGGGGACATCGAGCTCCTACGAGCAGTACTTC. This sequence encodes CASRGTSSSYEQYF.

The CDR3 DNA sequence: TGTGCCAGCAGCTACGCAGGGAAGGGCCTAATCTATGGCTACACCTTC. It is translated as CASSYAGKGLIYGYTF. The chain uses TRBV7-9 and TRBJ1-2; perhaps TRBD1 as D (5 bases). The V gene's germline CDR1 is SEHNR and CDR2 FQNEAQ (reference sequence). The CDR3 spans 16 residues. Trimming left V 4 bases short and J 4 bases short, with 19 bases between.

The CDR3 reads CASSFMATGAGANVLTF. As DNA, the CDR3 is TGTGCCAGCAGTTTCATGGCCACAGGGGCAGGGGCCAACGTCCTGACTTTC. V and J are TRBV27 and TRBJ2-6; 7 bases fit TRBD1. This CDR3 is 17 amino acids long. V trimming: 3 bases; J trimming: 4 bases; junction bases outside the gene matches: 9. The germline V gene has CDR1 MNHEY and CDR2 SMNVEV (reference sequence).

J is TRBJ1-5 and V is TRBV19, with D perhaps matching TRBD1 (6 bases). The CDR3 has 15 residues. CDR1 is LNHDA and CDR2 is SQIVND in the germline V gene (reference sequence). Trimming took 6 bases from V and 0 from J, leaving 12 bases between them. The CDR3 DNA is TGTGCCAGTAGGGAACAGGGATATAGCAATCAGCCCCAGCATTTT. The encoded protein is CASREQGYSNQPQHF.

This chain uses TRBV7-2 with TRBJ2-7; possible D gene TRBD2, 5 bases. The ends were cut back, 5 bases at V and 0 bases at J, with 11 bases in the middle. The CDR3 spans 14 residues. CDR1 and CDR2 (germline): SGHTA, FQGNSA. The CDR3 here is CASSPGLTSYEQYF. CDR3 sequence (DNA): TGTGCCAGCAGCCCCGGACTTACCTCCTACGAGCAGTACTTC.

The V and J genes are TRBV29-1 and TRBJ1-4; 8 bases are a match to TRBD1. This CDR3 comprises 12 residues. The germline V gene has CDR1 SQVTM and CDR2 ANQGSEA. V lost 6 bases and J lost 8; bases outside the gene matches: 5. Here the CDR3 reads CSVTGGEEKLFF. CDR3 DNA sequence: TGCAGCGTAACAGGGGGTGAGGAAAAACTGTTTTTT.

This clone showed up just a few times. The chain has TRBV29-1 and TRBJ2-5; 8 nucleotides align to TRBD2. J lost 2 bases, V lost 3 bases, and 8 bases had no gene match. The CDR3 is 15 residues long. Germline V gives CDR1 SQVTM, CDR2 ANQGSEA. The CDR3 coding sequence is TGCAGCGTTGACGGGGCTAGCGGGCTACAAGAGACCCAGTACTTC. Translated, it gives CSVDGASGLQETQYF.

The chain employs TRBV28 and TRBJ2-2; D unclear. Trimming removed 5 bases at V and 3 bases at J, with 7 bases between. Per germline, CDR1 MDHEN and CDR2 SYDVKM. The CDR3 has 13 residues. CDR3 nucleotides: TGTGCCAGCAGTCCCCCCTACACCGGGGAGCTGTTTTTT. Residues: CASSPPYTGELFF.

The CDR3: CASSSVIGRQGQQYF. CDR3 DNA sequence: TGTGCCAGCAGTTCCGTTATAGGGAGACAGGGACAGCAGTACTTC. The chain employs TRBV6-6 and TRBJ2-7, with 7 nucleotides matching TRBD1. The CDR3 runs 15 residues. Trimming took 4 bases from V and 8 from J; bases not matched to a gene: 14. Germline V gene data show CDR1 as MNHNY and CDR2 as SVGAGI (reference sequence).

CDR3 sequence (DNA): TGTGCCACCCGACAGGACATCATGAACACTGAAGCTTTCTTT. Its translation: CATRQDIMNTEAFF. The chain carries TRBV10-3 and TRBJ1-1; TRBD1 might be the D (6 bases). This CDR3 is built from 14 residues. Trimming stripped 10 bases from V and 0 bases from J, with 15 bases between. Germline V CDR1 and CDR2: ENHRY, SYGVKD.

This clone has just one count. The rearrangement joins TRBV7-2 to TRBJ1-1, with 10 bases aligning to TRBD1. There are 15 residues in the CDR3. Germline CDR1 and CDR2: SGHTA and FQGNSA. V shed 5 bases and J 4 bases; nucleotides not matched to a gene: 7. CDR3 sequence (DNA): TGTGCCAGCAGCCCTAGGACAGGGGGATTCACTGAAGCTTTCTTT. Translated: CASSPRTGGFTEAFF.

The chain is built from TRBV7-9 and TRBJ2-1; 7 nucleotides line up with TRBD2. The germline V gene has CDR1 SEHNR and CDR2 FQNEAQ (reference sequence). The CDR3 covers 14 residues. The trim removed 4 bases at V and 7 bases at J, leaving 7 bases unmatched. DNA for the CDR3: TGTGCCAGCAGCTACCGGGACTACCTAAATGAGCAGTTCTTC. Protein product: CASSYRDYLNEQFF.

V usage is TRBV4-1 and J usage is TRBJ2-7; 9 bases agree with TRBD2. J lost 2 bases, V lost 4 bases, and 6 bases had no gene match. The germline gives CDR1 MGHRA, CDR2 YSYEKL. CDR3 length: 15 amino acids. The CDR3 DNA reads TGCGCCAGCAGCCTTCTAGCGGGATTCCCCTACGAGCAGTACTTC. It encodes CASSLLAGFPYEQYF.

The CDR3 DNA is TGTGCCAGCAGTGACGGCCCGGGAACCTCCTACAATGAGCAGTTCTTC. Protein: CASSDGPGTSYNEQFF. V gene TRBV6-4 combines with J gene TRBJ2-1; the D gene is possibly TRBD2 (5 bases). Germline V gene sequence: CDR1 MRHNA, CDR2 SNTAGT. Trimming cost V 2 bases and J 0 bases, with 11 bases left between them. CDR3 length: 16 residues.